These 26 T cell receptor beta chains originate from one sample sequenced in a study of cytomegalovirus exposure and HLA in healthy donors. The PCR had 60 Vbeta and 13 Jbeta primers. The table came from immunoSEQ multiplex PCR; TCRdb's copy has only in-frame clones and leaves some out. The table has 200,000 or so clones, 85% seen once. Sequenced sample: PBMCs. These TCRs come from a human donor in good health.

The chain combines TRBV7-3 with TRBJ2-7; D uncertain. The V and J ends lost 2 bases and 3 bases respectively, with 8 bases between them. The germline gives CDR1 SGHTA, CDR2 FQGTGA. The CDR3 contains 13 residues. This chain's CDR3 is CASSLGPYYEQYF. The CDR3 nucleotides are TGTGCCAGCAGCTTAGGGCCCTACTACGAGCAGTACTTC.

The V and J genes are TRBV19 and TRBJ1-4, with a weak D call TRBD1 (6 bases). There are 12 residues in the CDR3. The V and J ends lost 7 bases and 14 bases respectively, with 17 bases between them. CDR1 and CDR2 from the germline V gene are LNHDA and SQIVND (reference sequence). CDR3 amino acids: CASIRGLRLLFF. DNA of the CDR3: TGTGCCAGTATCAGGGGCCTGAGGTTGCTGTTTTTT.

This clone was detected only a few times. The chain links TRBV6-1 to TRBJ1-2, with 8 positions matching TRBD1. Per the germline V gene, CDR1 is MNHNS and CDR2 is SASEGT. The ends lost 3 bases at V and 4 bases at J; junction bases unmatched: 13. This CDR3 has 17 residues. The chain's CDR3 is CASSDLSYRGGTYGYTF. The CDR3 region has the DNA TGTGCCAGCAGTGACTTATCATACAGGGGGGGGACCTATGGCTACACCTTC.

V gene TRBV12-5 combines with J gene TRBJ2-1; 9 bases are a match to TRBD1. The CDR3 covers 18 residues. Unmatched junction bases numbered 12, after V lost 6 bases and J lost 0 bases. Germline V gene sequence: CDR1 LGHNT, CDR2 FRNRAP. The CDR3 region has the DNA TGTGCTAGTGGCCTAACAACAGGGGGCCCAAGCTCCTACAATGAGCAGTTCTTC. It codes for CASGLTTGGPSSYNEQFF.

The chain recombines TRBV2 with TRBJ2-1; 13 bases agree with TRBD2. Trimming cost V 5 bases and J 5 bases; bases outside gene matches: 3. Germline-derived CDR1 and CDR2 are SNHLY and FYNNEI. The CDR3 covers 15 residues. The CDR3 loop is CASSLGTSGNNEQFF. As DNA, the CDR3 is TGTGCCAGCAGTCTTGGGACTAGCGGGAACAATGAGCAGTTCTTC.

The chain uses TRBV4-2 and TRBJ2-2; 8 nucleotides line up with TRBD2. Trimming at V came to 6 bases and at J to 4 bases, leaving 10 bases not matched to a gene. Germline assignment: CDR1 LGHNA and CDR2 YNFKEQ. This CDR3 contains 16 residues. This CDR3 is CASRPPGLESTGELFF. The DNA for the CDR3 is TGTGCCAGCAGGCCCCCGGGACTAGAAAGCACCGGGGAGCTGTTTTTT.

CDR3 sequence reads: CSVRGQVSRRGYTF. CDR3 DNA sequence: TGCAGCGTCCGCGGACAGGTCTCGAGGAGGGGCTACACCTTC. The chain joins TRBV29-1 to TRBJ1-2; 7 positions agree with TRBD1. CDR1 and CDR2 from the germline V gene are SQVTM and ANQGSEA. The CDR3 contains 14 residues. Trimming cost V 6 bases and J 8 bases; bases outside gene matches: 15.

The genes are TRBV5-1 and TRBJ2-7; 7 positions match TRBD2. The germline V gene encodes CDR1 SGHRS and CDR2 YFSETQ. CDR3 length: 14 residues. The trim removed 7 bases at V and 7 bases at J, leaving 14 bases unmatched. CDR3 in DNA: TGCGCCAGCTCTGACGGCGGGAGACCCAGGGAGCAGTACTTC. Translation: CASSDGGRPREQYF.

J is TRBJ2-7 and V is TRBV12-2; the listed D gene, TRBD2, was not tested against the DNA. TRBV12-2 is designated a pseudogene. The CDR3 loop spans 14 amino acids. CDR3 amino acids: CASRSTSGAYEQYF. The DNA of the CDR3 is TGTGCAAGTCGCTCGACTAGCGGCGCCTACGAGCAGTACTTC.

The CDR3 coding sequence is TGTGCCAGCACATCATTACAGGGGGCATACACTGAAGCTTTCTTT. Translation gives CASTSLQGAYTEAFF. V gene TRBV27 combines with J gene TRBJ1-1, with 9 bases that match TRBD1. The junction had 9 bases not matched to a gene; V was cut back by 7 bases and J by 3 bases. Germline loops: CDR1 MNHEY, CDR2 SMNVEV (reference sequence). This CDR3 has 15 residues.

The chain carries TRBV21-1 and TRBJ2-7; the D call TRBD2 from the table was never checked on the DNA. TRBV21-1 is a pseudogene segment. The CDR3 length is 17 residues. The CDR3 loop is CASSNPTSGSSSYEQYF. In DNA, the CDR3 is TGTGCCAGCAGCAACCCGACTAGCGGGAGTAGTTCCTACGAGCAGTACTTC.

This sequence joins TRBV27 and TRBJ2-2; D not certain. The V end lost 8 bases, the J end lost 8 bases, and 9 bases lay between the germline ends. The CDR3 is 11 amino acids. Germline CDR1 is MNHEY and CDR2 is SMNVEV (reference sequence). The CDR3 bases are TGTGCCAGCCGAACTCTGGGGGAGCTGTTTTTT. It is translated as CASRTLGELFF.

This chain uses TRBV27 with TRBJ2-7; D possibly corresponds to TRBD2 (6 bases). CDR1 and CDR2 (germline): MNHEY, SMNVEV (reference sequence). V was clipped by 3 bases and J by 7 bases, with 22 bases between them. The CDR3 loop spans 16 amino acids. CDR3 sequence: CASSLMGGVEFGEQYF. The CDR3 DNA is TGTGCCAGCAGTTTGATGGGGGGAGTGGAATTTGGAGAGCAGTACTTC.

V and J are TRBV9 and TRBJ2-5; perhaps TRBD2 as D (6 bases). Per germline, CDR1 SGDLS and CDR2 YYNGEE. The V gene lost 1 base and the J gene lost 2 bases, with 6 bases spanning the gap. The CDR3 sequence is 13 residues long. This chain's CDR3 is CASSVRGQETQYF. The CDR3 nucleotides are TGTGCCAGCAGCGTACGGGGGCAAGAGACCCAGTACTTC. The full variable domain, rest sourced from reference TRBV9 and TRBJ2-5, is DSGVTQTPKHLITATGQRVTLRCSPRSGDLSVYWYQQSLDQGLQFLIQYYNGEERAKGNILERFSAQQFPDLHSELNLSSLELGDSALYFCASSVRGQETQYFGPGTRLLVL.

The J gene is TRBJ1-2, the V gene TRBV28, with TRBD1 matching over 7 bases. With 10 bases clipped from V and 4 bases from J, the junction kept 9 bases outside the gene matches. Germline CDR1 and CDR2: MDHEN and SYDVKM. The CDR3 extends over 13 amino acids. As DNA, the CDR3 is TGTGCCATTCTCGAGGGGACAGCCTATGGCTACACCTTC. This encodes CAILEGTAYGYTF.

The rearrangement joins TRBV6-6 to TRBJ2-7; weak D call: TRBD1 (6 bases). The length of the CDR3 is 15 residues. The V gene's germline CDR1 is MNHNY and CDR2 SVGAGI (reference sequence). V was pared by 3 bases and J by 9 bases, with 21 bases between. The CDR3 region has the DNA TGTGCCAGCAGTTATTACCCCGACCCCGTAGGGGGGCAGTACTTC. This translates into CASSYYPDPVGGQYF.

The chain joins TRBV10-3 to TRBJ2-1, with 14 bases that match TRBD2. Trimming at V came to 10 bases and at J to 6 bases, leaving 17 bases not matched to a gene. Germline loops: CDR1 ENHRY, CDR2 SYGVKD. The CDR3 runs to 18 residues. The CDR3 bases are TGTGCCACCATACCGGGACTAGCGGGGGACGGCACGTCCAATGAGCAGTTCTTC. It translates to CATIPGLAGDGTSNEQFF.

This chain joins TRBV14 and TRBJ1-6; D not resolved. The CDR3 consists of 13 residues. Looked up from germline, CDR1 is SGHDN and CDR2 is FVKESK. Trimming removed 5 bases from V and 1 base from J, with 3 bases in between. In DNA form, the CDR3 reads TGTGCCAGCAGCTATTCCTATAATTCACCCCTCCACTTT. Translation: CASSYSYNSPLHF.

The chain has TRBV6-1 and TRBJ1-1; 8 nucleotides align to TRBD1. Germline trimming cut 7 bases from V and 6 bases from J; bases unmatched to any gene: 7. In germline, CDR1 is MNHNS, CDR2 SASEGT. The CDR3 consists of 13 residues. CDR3 in DNA: TGTGCCAGCACCCTGTCCAGGGGGCCTGAAGCTTTCTTT. This encodes CASTLSRGPEAFF.

The rearrangement joins TRBV11-3 to TRBJ2-2; perhaps TRBD2 as D (5 bases). V dropped 1 base and J dropped 1 base, with 10 bases sitting between them. CDR1 and CDR2 from the germline V gene are SGHNT and YENEEA. The length of the CDR3 is 16 residues. The CDR3 is CASSLGAGVNTGELFF. The CDR3 nucleotides read TGTGCCAGCAGCTTAGGTGCCGGGGTGAACACCGGGGAGCTGTTTTTT. The complete variable domain, with remaining parts taken from reference TRBV11-3 and TRBJ2-2, reads EAGVVQSPRYKIIEKKQPVAFWCNPISGHNTLYWYLQNLGQGPELLIRYENEEAVDDSQLPKDRFSAERLKGVDSTLKIQPAELGDSAVYLCASSLGAGVNTGELFFGEGSRLTVL.

The V gene is TRBV19, the J gene TRBJ2-3; 14 nucleotides match TRBD2. The V and J ends lost 6 bases and 4 bases, in that order; junction bases with no gene match: 3. In germline, CDR1 is LNHDA, CDR2 SQIVND (reference sequence). This CDR3 has 15 amino acids. This CDR3 reads CASRRLAGGPDTQYF. The CDR3 DNA is TGTGCCAGTAGAAGACTAGCGGGAGGGCCAGATACGCAGTATTTT.

This chain connects TRBV13 to TRBJ1-2; 8 bases are shared with TRBD1. Germline trimming cut 0 bases from V and 5 bases from J; bases unmatched to any gene: 11. This CDR3 has 17 residues. The V gene's germline CDR1 is PRHDT and CDR2 FYEKMQ (reference sequence). The CDR3 region is CASSLGRRQGLQYGYTF. The CDR3 coding sequence is TGTGCCAGCAGCTTAGGCAGGAGACAGGGGTTACAGTATGGCTACACCTTC.

The chain recombines TRBV11-2 with TRBJ2-7; D uncertain. The V and J ends lost 2 bases and 5 bases respectively, with 4 bases between them. The length of the CDR3 is 11 residues. Germline loops: CDR1 SGHAT, CDR2 FQNNGV. The CDR3 reads CASSLKHEQYF. The CDR3 DNA reads TGTGCCAGCAGCTTAAAGCACGAGCAGTACTTC.

The chain couples TRBV7-9 to TRBJ1-4; 9 nucleotides agree with TRBD1. Germline CDR1 SEHNR, CDR2 FQNEAQ (reference sequence). CDR3 length equals 15 residues. J gave up 6 bases and V 2 bases, and 4 bases lay outside the gene matches. The CDR3 spells CASSLSGTGYEKLFF. Written as DNA, the CDR3 is TGTGCCAGCAGCTTATCTGGGACAGGGTATGAAAAACTGTTTTTT.

The chain combines TRBV6-5 with TRBJ2-7; 8 bases line up with TRBD1. Trimming took 5 bases from V and 4 from J; bases not matched to a gene: 10. Germline CDR1 MNHEY, CDR2 SVGAGI. The CDR3 is 15 residues long. As DNA, the CDR3 is TGTGCCAGCAGTACTCAGGGGGCGCGTGAGTACGAGCAGTACTTC. Protein sequence: CASSTQGAREYEQYF.

The V and J genes are TRBV9 and TRBJ1-1; weak D call: TRBD1 (5 bases). The V gene lost 0 bases and the J gene lost 4 bases, with 10 bases spanning the gap. The CDR3 extends over 14 amino acids. The germline V gene has CDR1 SGDLS and CDR2 YYNGEE. CDR3 sequence (DNA): TGTGCCAGCAGCGTAGATGGGGGGAGCACTGAAGCTTTCTTT. Translating gives CASSVDGGSTEAFF.